This T cell receptor (beta chain) was identified during a study of T cells in Graves' hyperthyroidism and ophthalmopathy. Amplification yielded TCR beta CDR3 regions, with RNA transcripts as the source. Initially, a first-round RT-PCR of the TCR CDR3 employed the HTBI primer set. Via MiXCR, TCRdb re-called the multiplex PCR reads, giving one row per CDR3 protein. There are 600,000 or so distinct CDR3 sequences in the sample; more than 13% occur only once, and around 7% lies in the top ten. Diagnosing involved the use of clinical symptoms, serum thyroxine and TRAb, thyroid ultrasound and orbital computed tomography. The CDR3 runs 13 residues. The trim removed 4 bases at V and 5 bases at J, leaving 6 bases unmatched. Germline CDR1 is SQVTM and CDR2 is ANQGSEA. This clonotype was counted at least ten times. The target antigen is unknown. Study results and limitations: A 13 V-J signature model discriminated ophthalmopathy versus stable hyperthyroidism. Blood samples included most of the expanded thyroid clonotypes exceeding 0.001.

J is TRBJ2-3 and V is TRBV29-1; 7 bases agree with TRBD2. The receptor was isolated from a young woman with Graves' ophthalmopathy. The sequencing sample was made of blood. The CDR3 nucleotides are TGCAGCGTTGGGGCGGGAGCGGTAGATACGCAGTATTTT. It specifies CSVGAGAVDTQYF.